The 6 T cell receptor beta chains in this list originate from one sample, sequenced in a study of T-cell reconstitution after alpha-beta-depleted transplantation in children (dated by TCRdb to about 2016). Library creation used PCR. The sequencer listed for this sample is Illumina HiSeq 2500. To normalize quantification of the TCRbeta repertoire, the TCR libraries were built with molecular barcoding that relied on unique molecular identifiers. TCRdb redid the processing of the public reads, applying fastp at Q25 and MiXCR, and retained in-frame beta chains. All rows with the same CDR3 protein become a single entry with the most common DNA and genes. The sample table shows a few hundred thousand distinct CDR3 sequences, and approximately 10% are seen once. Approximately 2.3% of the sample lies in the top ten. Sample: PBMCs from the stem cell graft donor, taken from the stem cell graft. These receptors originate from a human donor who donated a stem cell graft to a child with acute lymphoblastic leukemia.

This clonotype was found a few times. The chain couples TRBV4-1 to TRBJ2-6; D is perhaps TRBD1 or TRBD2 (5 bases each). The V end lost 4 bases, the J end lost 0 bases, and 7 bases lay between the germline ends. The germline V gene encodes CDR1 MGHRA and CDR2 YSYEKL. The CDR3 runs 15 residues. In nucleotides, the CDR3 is TGCGCCAGCAGCCGAGGGACCTCTGGGGCCAACGTCCTGACTTTC. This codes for CASSRGTSGANVLTF.

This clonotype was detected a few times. This CDR3 is CSARSITSTDTQYF. For the CDR3, the DNA is TGCAGTGCTAGGTCGATTACTAGCACAGATACGCAGTATTTT. The chain is built from TRBV20-1 and TRBJ2-3; the D is unclear. The CDR3 length is 14 residues. From germline, CDR1 is DFQATT and CDR2 SNEGSKA (reference sequence). The germline V and J ends were trimmed by 3 bases and 0 bases, with 10 bases remaining between them.

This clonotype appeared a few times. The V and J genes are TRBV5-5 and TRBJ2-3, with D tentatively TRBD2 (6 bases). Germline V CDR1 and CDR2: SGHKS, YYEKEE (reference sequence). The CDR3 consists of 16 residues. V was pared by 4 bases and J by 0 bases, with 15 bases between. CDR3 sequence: CASSPGSSASTDTQYF. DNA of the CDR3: TGTGCCAGCAGCCCCGGTTCTAGCGCAAGCACAGATACGCAGTATTTT.

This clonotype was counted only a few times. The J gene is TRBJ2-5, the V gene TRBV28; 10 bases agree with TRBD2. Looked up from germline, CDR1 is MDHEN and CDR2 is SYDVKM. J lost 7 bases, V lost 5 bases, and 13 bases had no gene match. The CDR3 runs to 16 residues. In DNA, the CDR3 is TGTGCCAGCAGTACTCGACTAGCGGGCCCCCGGGGGACCCAGTACTTC. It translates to CASSTRLAGPRGTQYF.

CDR3 bases: TGTGCCAGCAGTTCCCGGACAGTTTATGGCTACACCTTC. Translating gives CASSSRTVYGYTF. V gene TRBV12-3 or TRBV12-4 combines with J gene TRBJ1-2; possible D gene TRBD1, 6 bases. This CDR3 has 13 residues. Trimming removed 4 bases from V and 5 bases from J, with 11 bases in between.

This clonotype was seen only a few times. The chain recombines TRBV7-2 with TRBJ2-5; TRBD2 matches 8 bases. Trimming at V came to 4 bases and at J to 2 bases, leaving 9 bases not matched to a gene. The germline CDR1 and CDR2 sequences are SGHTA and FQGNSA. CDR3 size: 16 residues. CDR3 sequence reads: CASSYGVAGQQETQYF. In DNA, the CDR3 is TGTGCCAGCAGCTACGGGGTAGCGGGGCAACAAGAGACCCAGTACTTC. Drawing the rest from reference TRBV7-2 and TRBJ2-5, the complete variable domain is GAGVSQSPSNKVTEKGKDVELRCDPISGHTALYWYRQSLGQGLEFLIYFQGNSAPDKSGLPSDRFSAERTGGSVSTLTIQRTQQEDSAVYLCASSYGVAGQQETQYFGPGTRLLVL.